The present TCR beta chain was sequenced within a study of control samples from healthy donors and cancer patients. TCRdb keeps only in-frame clones here, not all; method: immunoSEQ multiplex PCR. This table holds some 140,000 clones, approximately 91% found once. The CDR3 length is 15 residues. CDR1 is MGHRA, CDR2 YSYEKL, per germline. The junction had 7 bases not matched to a gene; V was cut back by 4 bases and J by 7 bases. The source is a woman under 40 in good health. The chain uses TRBV4-1 and TRBJ1-6; 7 bases are shared with TRBD1. Source material: blood. The chain's CDR3 is CASSPTGDRNSPLHF. The CDR3 region has the DNA TGCGCCAGCAGCCCTACAGGGGATCGGAATTCACCCCTCCACTTT.